Below, one TCR beta chain is given with its context. The antigen is not known. The V segment lost 6 bases and the J segment 4 bases; nucleotides outside the gene matches: 5. Germline V lookup: CDR1 LNHDA, CDR2 SQIVND (reference sequence). CDR3 length: 15 residues. The sample belongs to a study of cytomegalovirus exposure and HLA in healthy donors. Overall study findings and caveats: Among the most significant clusters, several appeared linked to common viral pathogens in a later analysis.

The study ran its PCR with 60 Vbeta and 13 Jbeta primers. Original methodology: The count from a later analysis was 65 million to 90 million unique TCR beta chains, some 10 million of them shared. The protocol was immunoSEQ multiplex PCR, while the TCRdb copy is restricted to in-frame clones and leaves out a portion. For V, J and clone size, that table is used; D and trimming come from the DNA. The profile shows 130,000 or so clones, roughly 78% of them singletons. The sequence derives from a man aged 18 to 30 in good health and CMV-seropositive. The specimen was PBMCs. The V call is TRBV19, the J call TRBJ2-1; 11 bases map to TRBD2. CDR3 region: CASRRGTSGYNEQFF. CDR3 in DNA: TGTGCCAGTAGACGAGGGACTAGCGGATACAATGAGCAGTTCTTC.